This section outlines one T cell receptor beta chain sequence together with its context. The J segment lost 0 bases and the V segment lost 8 bases, leaving 6 bases of the junction unmatched. CDR1 and CDR2 from the germline V gene are MRHNA and SNTAGT. The CDR3 totals 15 residues. The data were taken from a study of PD-L1 blockade in urothelial cancer. Study-level background: Males with urothelial cancer arising in the bladder constituted about 90% of the roughly 29 patients.

Profiled with immunoSEQ multiplex PCR; TCRdb holds only in-frame clones, not every one. The repertoire holds 55,000 to 70,000 clones, around 79% seen once, with about 4.5% in the top ten. V is TRBV6-4 and J is TRBJ1-5, with 8 bases fitting TRBD1. Here the sequenced sample was PBMCs, taken around atezolizumab (anti-PD-L1) treatment. This clonotype was sampled from a man aged 70-80 years with urothelial cancer. This CDR3 reads CASESGQASNQPQHF. As DNA, the CDR3 is TGTGCCAGCGAATCGGGACAGGCTAGCAATCAGCCCCAGCATTTT.